The clone carrying this T cell receptor beta chain was counted a few times. What it recognizes is unknown. Preparation of the TCRbeta library was carried out with unique molecular identifiers. TCRdb passed the PCR reads through MiXCR, listing each CDR3 protein once. Here the sample spans 700,000 to 950,000 distinct CDR3 sequences, less than 20% being singletons. The sample originates from a study of T-cell reconstitution after alpha-beta-depleted transplantation in children. Study-wide points: Reportedly, alpha-beta T cells present about two months post-transplant originated from several hundred expanded clones of graft origin. From newly produced T cells came most of the T-cell counts and diversity one year after transplant.

CDR1 is SGHRS and CDR2 is YFSETQ in the germline V gene. The CDR3 has 15 amino acids. The V and J ends lost 0 bases and 8 bases respectively, with 17 bases between them. The material was PBMCs, mostly from graft donor cells, obtained 360 days after TCRalphabeta/CD19-depleted stem cell transplant. The TCR originated in a male patient younger than 18 who had a stem cell transplant for acute lymphoblastic leukemia, so the T cells may come from the graft donor. J is TRBJ1-2 and V is TRBV5-1, with D hard to call. The CDR3 is CASSLGTAQAGGYTF. CDR3 DNA: TGCGCCAGCAGCTTGGGGACGGCGCAGGCGGGAGGCTACACCTTC.